The T cell receptor (beta chain) described here comes from a study of cytomegalovirus exposure and HLA in healthy donors. Study in general: Of the donors genotyped, 398 in all, 75% to 85% fell in the Caucasian-associated ancestry cluster.

Everyone who donated was a healthy bone marrow donor. The study's findings and limits: More clonal expansion characterized HLA-associated TCR beta chains than equally common others in a later analysis. A list of roughly 160 TCR beta chains associated with cytomegalovirus was given.

The PCR used 60 Vbeta and 13 Jbeta primers. Data came from immunoSEQ multiplex PCR; TCRdb stores just in-frame clones and leaves some out. The sample records roughly 150,000 clones, 65% to 85% being singletons. This clone was detected only a few times. As yet, its antigen is unknown. This clonotype was obtained from a middle-aged woman in good health and CMV-seropositive. Sequencing was performed on PBMCs.

The chain's CDR3 is CASSLARGPSPLHF. The CDR3 DNA reads TGTGCCAGCAGCTTAGCCAGGGGGCCTTCACCCCTCCACTTT. This sequence joins TRBV7-9 and TRBJ1-6; 8 positions agree with TRBD1. CDR3 length: 14 residues. The ends lost 0 bases at V and 9 bases at J; junction bases unmatched: 1. In germline, CDR1 is SEHNR, CDR2 FQNEAQ (reference sequence).